The entry below gives a single T cell receptor (beta chain) sequence along with its context. Its cognate antigen is unknown. The CDR3 sequence is 14 residues long. V was clipped by 3 bases and J by 4 bases, with 11 bases between them. CDR1 and CDR2 (germline): KGHDR, SFDVKD. Sequencing was performed with immunoSEQ multiplex PCR; in TCRdb, only in-frame clones are kept and a portion is missing. The repertoire holds 35,000 to 40,000 clones, 80% to 90% seen once, with approximately 3.1% in the top ten. These data come from a study of CD4 T cells in relation to SARS-CoV-2 and coronaviruses. As for the study in general: Two subjects were Hispanic; patients were roughly 8 males and 4 females.

Whole-study findings and limits: Crossreactive clones expanded significantly less to SARS-CoV-2 than monoreactive clones. Pre-pandemic and post-infection samples never came from the same donor.

Input material: memory CD4+ T cells from PBMCs. The rearrangement joins TRBV24-1 to TRBJ1-1, with a weak D call TRBD1 (5 bases). The sequence derives from an adult with COVID-19. CDR3 protein: CATSDVEGSTEAFF. The CDR3 nucleotides are TGTGCCACCAGTGATGTTGAGGGGTCCACTGAAGCTTTCTTT.